This record covers a single TCR beta chain. The target antigen is unknown. Germline-derived CDR1 and CDR2 are SGHRS and YFSETQ. The germline V and J ends were trimmed by 0 bases and 6 bases, with 13 bases remaining between them. This CDR3 comprises 14 residues. The data were taken from a study of shared clonotypes between healthy human individuals. The method was immunoSEQ multiplex PCR; TCRdb's version includes in-frame clones alone and lacks a portion of them. The sample lists 150,000 to 200,000 clones, 90% to 95% occurring once. Overall study findings and caveats: Some clonotypes were shared by all four sorted-subset donors, while others were not shared. The non-shared ones had lower generation probabilities than the shared ones.

The clonotype comes from a woman in her thirties in good health. V is TRBV5-1 and J is TRBJ2-7, with unresolved D. The specimen sequenced was naive CD4+ T cells sorted from blood. As to subset: CD45RA+ positively selected. As DNA, the CDR3 is TGCGCCAGCAGCTTGGAAGCAGCCTCTCCCGAGCAGTACTTC. It yields the protein CASSLEAASPEQYF.